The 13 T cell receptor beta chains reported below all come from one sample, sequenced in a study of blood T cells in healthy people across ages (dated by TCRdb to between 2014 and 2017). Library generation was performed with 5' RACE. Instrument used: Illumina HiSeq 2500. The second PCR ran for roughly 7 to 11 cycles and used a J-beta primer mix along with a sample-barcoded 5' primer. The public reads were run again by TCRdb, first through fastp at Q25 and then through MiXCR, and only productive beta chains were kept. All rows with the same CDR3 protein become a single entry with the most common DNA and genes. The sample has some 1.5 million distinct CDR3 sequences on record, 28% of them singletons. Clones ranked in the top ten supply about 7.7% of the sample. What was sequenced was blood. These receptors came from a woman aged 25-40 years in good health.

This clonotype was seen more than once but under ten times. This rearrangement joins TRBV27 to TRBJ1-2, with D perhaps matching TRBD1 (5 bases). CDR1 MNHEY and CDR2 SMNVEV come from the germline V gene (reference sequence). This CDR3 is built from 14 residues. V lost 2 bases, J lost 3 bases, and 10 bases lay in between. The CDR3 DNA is TGTGCCAGCAGTTTACGAGGGGATTACTATGGCTACACCTTC. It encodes CASSLRGDYYGYTF.

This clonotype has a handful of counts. CDR3 residues: CASSSDRDHEKLFF. In nucleotides, the CDR3 is TGTGCCAGCAGTTCGGACAGGGACCATGAAAAACTGTTTTTT. This chain links TRBV13 with TRBJ1-4, with 8 bases identical to TRBD1. Trimming cost V 6 bases and J 6 bases; bases outside gene matches: 6. CDR1 and CDR2 from the germline V gene are PRHDT and FYEKMQ (reference sequence). This CDR3 is built from 14 residues.

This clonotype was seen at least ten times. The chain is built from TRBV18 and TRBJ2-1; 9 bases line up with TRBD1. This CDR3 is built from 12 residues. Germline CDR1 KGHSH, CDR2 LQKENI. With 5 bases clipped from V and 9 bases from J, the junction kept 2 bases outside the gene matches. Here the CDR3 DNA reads TGTGCCAGCTCAAGGGACAGGGTTGAGCAGTTCTTC. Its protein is CASSRDRVEQFF. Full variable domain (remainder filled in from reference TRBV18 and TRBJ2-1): NAGVMQNPRHLVRRRGQEARLRCSPMKGHSHVYWYRQLPEEGLKFMVYLQKENIIDESGMPKERFSAEFPKEGPSILRIQQVVRGDSAAYFCASSRDRVEQFFGPGTRLTVL.

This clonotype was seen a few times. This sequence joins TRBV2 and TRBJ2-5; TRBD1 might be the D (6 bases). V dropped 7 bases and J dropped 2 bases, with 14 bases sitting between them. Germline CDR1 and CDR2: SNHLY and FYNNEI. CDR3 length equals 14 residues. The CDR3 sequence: CASNRDRPQETQYF. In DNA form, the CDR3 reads TGTGCCAGCAATCGAGACAGGCCACAAGAGACCCAGTACTTC.

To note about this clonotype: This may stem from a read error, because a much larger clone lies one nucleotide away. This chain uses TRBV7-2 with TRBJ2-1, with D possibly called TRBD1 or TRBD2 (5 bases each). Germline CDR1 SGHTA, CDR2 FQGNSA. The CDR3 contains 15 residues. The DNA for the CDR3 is TGTGCCAGCAGCACCGAGGGCGGGTCAGGGAATGGGCAGTTCTTC. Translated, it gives CASSTEGGSGNGQFF.

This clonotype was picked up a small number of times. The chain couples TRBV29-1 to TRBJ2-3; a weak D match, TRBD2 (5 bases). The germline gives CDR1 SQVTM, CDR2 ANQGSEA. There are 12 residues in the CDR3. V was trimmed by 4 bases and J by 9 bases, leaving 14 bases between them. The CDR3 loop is CSVAKEARTQYF. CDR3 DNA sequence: TGCAGCGTTGCGAAGGAGGCTAGAACGCAGTATTTT.

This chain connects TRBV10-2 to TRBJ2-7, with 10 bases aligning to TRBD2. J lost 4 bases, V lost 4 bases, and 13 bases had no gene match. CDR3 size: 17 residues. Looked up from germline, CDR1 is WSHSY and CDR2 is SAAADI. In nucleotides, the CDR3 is TGCGCCAGCAGTGTTTCTAGCGGGAGTCGTAGTAGGTACGAGCAGTACTTC. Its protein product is CASSVSSGSRSRYEQYF.

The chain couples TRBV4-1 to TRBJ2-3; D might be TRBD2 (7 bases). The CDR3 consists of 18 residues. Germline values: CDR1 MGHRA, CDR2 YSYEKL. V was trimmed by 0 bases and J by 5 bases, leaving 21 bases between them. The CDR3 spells CASSQDRGGASRGDTQYF. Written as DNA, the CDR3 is TGCGCCAGCAGCCAAGATAGGGGGGGGGCCTCCAGGGGAGATACGCAGTATTTT.

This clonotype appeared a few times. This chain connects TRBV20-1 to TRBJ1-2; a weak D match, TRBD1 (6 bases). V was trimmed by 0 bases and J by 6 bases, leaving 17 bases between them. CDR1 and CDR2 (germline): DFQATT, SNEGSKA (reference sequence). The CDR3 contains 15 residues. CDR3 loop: CSARDPETGVHGYTF. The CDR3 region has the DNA TGCAGTGCTAGAGATCCGGAGACAGGTGTCCATGGCTACACCTTC.

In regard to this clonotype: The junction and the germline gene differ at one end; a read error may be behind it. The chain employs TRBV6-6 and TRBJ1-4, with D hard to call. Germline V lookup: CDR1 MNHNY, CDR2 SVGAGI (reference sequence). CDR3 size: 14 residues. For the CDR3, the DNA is TGTGCCGGCAGCGGCGTTGAGTACCGGGAAAAACTGTTTTTT. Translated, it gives CAGSGVEYREKLFF.

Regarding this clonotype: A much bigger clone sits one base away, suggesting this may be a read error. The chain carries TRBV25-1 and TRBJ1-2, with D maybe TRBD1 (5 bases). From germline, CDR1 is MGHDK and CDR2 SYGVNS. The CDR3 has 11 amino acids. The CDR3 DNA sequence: TGTGCCTGCAGTGGGGGTCGGGGCTACACCTTC. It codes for CACSGGRGYTF.

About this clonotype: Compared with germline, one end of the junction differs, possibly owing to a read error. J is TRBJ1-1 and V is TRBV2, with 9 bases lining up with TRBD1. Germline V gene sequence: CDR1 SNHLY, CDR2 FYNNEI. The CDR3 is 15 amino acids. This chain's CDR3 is CASRRRGTGTTETFF. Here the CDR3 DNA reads TGTGCCAGCAGGCGGAGGGGGACAGGGACCACTGAAACTTTCTTT.

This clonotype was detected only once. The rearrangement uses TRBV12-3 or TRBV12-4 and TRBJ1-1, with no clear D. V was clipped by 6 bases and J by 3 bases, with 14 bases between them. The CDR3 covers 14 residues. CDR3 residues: CASSKMEGYTEAFF. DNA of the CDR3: TGTGCCAGCAGCAAAATGGAAGGGTACACTGAAGCTTTCTTT.